The rows below give T cell receptor beta chains drawn from one sample of a study of STAT5B mutations in CD4+ large granular lymphocyte leukemia. The method was immunoSEQ multiplex PCR; TCRdb's version includes in-frame clones alone and lacks a portion of them. The sample yields around 29,000 clones, 78% seen once. Sequencing was performed on CD4+ T cells from blood buffy coats. These receptors originate from a human donor in good health. Both conserved end residues are part of each CDR3. The D gene is left open where the match is weak. Expanded clones get a size class; other rows say once, few or many, or leave the size out.

clone_size,j_call,v_call,d_call,cdr3_length,cdr3_aa,cdr3_nt
medium-sized,TRBJ2-7,TRBV7-2,NA,14,CASSPDSGRGEQYF,TGTGCCAGCAGCCCCGACTCCGGTAGGGGGGAGCAGTACTTC
NA,TRBJ2-7,TRBV11-2,TRBD2,15,CASSQLGLGGLEQYF,TGTGCCAGCAGCCAACTGGGACTAGGGGGGCTCGAGCAGTACTTC
NA,TRBJ2-4,TRBV13,TRBD1,14,CASSSKTGGDIQYF,TGTGCCAGCAGCTCTAAGACAGGGGGAGACATTCAGTACTTC
NA,TRBJ2-7,TRBV7-9,TRBD2,12,CASSFGRAGAYF,TGTGCCAGCAGCTTTGGGAGGGCCGGGGCGTACTTC
NA,TRBJ1-5,TRBV4-1,NA,14,CASSAQGISQPQHF,TGCGCCAGCAGCGCACAGGGAATAAGCCAGCCCCAGCATTTT
NA,TRBJ2-3,TRBV6-1,NA,15,CASTRILASTDTQYF,TGTGCCAGCACCCGGATTTTGGCTAGCACAGATACGCAGTATTTT
NA,TRBJ1-2,TRBV14,NA,19,CASSPVGWPLAGVNDGYTF,TGTGCCAGCAGCCCTGTGGGGTGGCCGCTTGCAGGTGTCAATGATGGCTACACCTTC
NA,TRBJ1-5,TRBV5-8,NA,13,CASSLSGGQPQHF,TGTGCCAGCAGCTTGAGCGGAGGTCAGCCCCAGCATTTT
NA,TRBJ2-6,TRBV28,TRBD1,15,CGAVGRGPGANVLTF,TGTGGCGCCGTTGGAAGGGGGCCTGGGGCCAACGTCCTGACTTTC
NA,TRBJ1-3,TRBV5-1,NA,15,CASSPSGGSGNTIYF,TGCGCCAGCAGCCCCTCGGGGGGCAGTGGAAACACCATATATTTT
NA,TRBJ2-3,TRBV28,NA,16,CASSGRQDLRSDTQYF,TGTGCCAGCAGTGGGAGACAGGACCTACGATCAGATACGCAGTATTTT
NA,TRBJ1-1,TRBV7-9,NA,15,CASSLDGGGNTEAFF,TGTGCCAGCAGCTTAGACGGGGGAGGGAACACTGAAGCTTTCTTT
once,TRBJ2-7,TRBV7-9,TRBD1,13,CASSPTGSYEQYF,TGTGCCAGCAGCCCGACAGGGAGTTACGAGCAGTACTTC
NA,TRBJ2-1,TRBV7-2,TRBD2,16,CASSSPGLVSYNEQFF,TGTGCCAGCAGCTCCCCGGGACTAGTGTCCTACAATGAGCAGTTCTTC
NA,TRBJ1-2,TRBV18,TRBD1,14,CASSPTRDSYGYTF,TGTGCCAGCTCACCAACTCGGGACAGCTATGGCTACACCTTC
few,TRBJ1-5,TRBV6-1,NA,17,CASSEKRGRGGDQPQHF,TGTGCCAGCAGTGAAAAGCGCGGGAGGGGTGGGGATCAGCCCCAGCATTTT
NA,TRBJ2-3,TRBV7-9,TRBD2,18,CASSLVLTGTSASDTQYF,TGTGCCAGCAGCTTAGTGTTAACCGGGACTAGCGCCTCAGATACGCAGTATTTT
NA,TRBJ1-3,TRBV2,NA,16,CASSDGLGVSGNTIYF,TGTGCCAGCAGTGACGGATTGGGGGTCTCTGGAAACACCATATATTTT
NA,TRBJ1-2,TRBV7-8,NA,14,CASSRHGQTNGYTF,TGTGCCAGCAGCCGACATGGACAGACTAATGGCTACACCTTC
NA,TRBJ2-3,TRBV5-5,NA,16,CASSLLGGLSTDTQYF,TGTGCCAGCAGCCTCTTAGGGGGGCTGAGCACAGATACGCAGTATTTT
NA,TRBJ1-5,TRBV28,NA,11,CASSLHQPQHF,TGTGCCAGCAGTTTGCATCAGCCCCAGCATTTT
NA,TRBJ2-7,TRBV29-1,TRBD1,15,CSAGEKRGGPYEQYF,TGCAGCGCTGGGGAGAAGAGAGGGGGCCCCTACGAGCAGTACTTC
NA,TRBJ2-1,TRBV20-1,NA,10,CRPDRNEQFF,TGCAGACCCGACCGGAATGAGCAGTTCTTC
NA,TRBJ2-7,TRBV6-1,NA,14,CASSVGGGPYEQYF,TGTGCCAGCAGTGTTGGGGGTGGCCCCTACGAGCAGTACTTC
NA,TRBJ2-3,TRBV10-3,NA,14,CAISEAGSTDTQYF,TGTGCCATCAGTGAGGCGGGAAGCACAGATACGCAGTATTTT
NA,TRBJ1-2,TRBV6-5,TRBD1,13,CASSPGQEGGYTF,TGTGCCAGCTCACCGGGACAGGAGGGGGGCTACACCTTC
NA,TRBJ2-3,TRBV5-1,TRBD2,16,CASSSLTSGGTDTQYF,TGCGCCAGCAGTTCCCTAACTAGCGGGGGCACAGATACGCAGTATTTT
NA,TRBJ2-5,TRBV5-4,NA,17,CASSLPGLRAPQETQYF,TGTGCCAGCAGCTTACCGGGACTCAGGGCCCCCCAAGAGACCCAGTACTTC
NA,TRBJ2-1,TRBV6-6,NA,16,CASSPYLAVPRNEQFF,TGTGCCAGCAGTCCCTACTTAGCGGTCCCTAGGAATGAGCAGTTCTTC
NA,TRBJ1-2,TRBV2,NA,11,CASSGDGPYTF,TGTGCCAGCAGTGGGGACGGCCCCTACACCTTC
NA,TRBJ1-1,TRBV10-3,NA,12,CATRDRLTEAFF,TGTGCCACTCGCGACAGGCTCACTGAAGCTTTCTTT
NA,TRBJ1-4,TRBV6-1,NA,14,CASSERDRSEKLFF,TGTGCCAGCAGTGAAAGAGACAGGAGCGAAAAACTGTTTTTT
NA,TRBJ1-1,TRBV10-1,TRBD1,14,CASSENRGWTEAFF,TGCGCCAGCAGTGAGAACAGGGGGTGGACTGAAGCTTTCTTT
once,TRBJ1-6,TRBV7-9,NA,11,CASSRDSPLHF,TGTGCCAGCAGCAGGGATTCACCCCTCCACTTT
NA,TRBJ2-6,TRBV5-6,NA,16,CASSLVTSSGANVLTF,TGTGCCAGCAGCTTGGTCACCTCCTCTGGGGCCAACGTCCTGACTTTC
once,TRBJ1-1,TRBV19,TRBD1,15,CASSRYGQGNTEAFF,TGTGCCAGTAGTAGGTACGGACAGGGAAACACTGAAGCTTTCTTT
NA,TRBJ1-3,TRBV25-1,NA,15,CASSARGGAGNTIYF,TGTGCCAGCAGCGCGAGGGGCGGAGCTGGAAACACCATATATTTT
NA,TRBJ2-2,TRBV6-6,TRBD1,14,CASSYSTGGGELFF,TGTGCCAGCAGTTACTCTACAGGGGGCGGGGAGCTGTTTTTT
NA,TRBJ2-7,TRBV21-1,NA,17,CASSNGTGATEVYEQYF,TGTGCCAGCAGCAACGGTACGGGAGCTACGGAGGTCTACGAGCAGTACTTC
NA,TRBJ2-5,TRBV7-6,NA,12,CASSLVSGTQYF,TGTGCCAGCAGCTTAGTCTCGGGGACCCAGTACTTC
NA,TRBJ1-5,TRBV18,TRBD1,18,CASSPPGQGAGGNQPQHF,TGTGCCAGCTCACCCCCGGGACAGGGGGCGGGCGGCAATCAGCCCCAGCATTTT
once,TRBJ1-2,TRBV10-3,NA,15,CAISEVEGRNYGYTF,TGTGCCATCAGCGAGGTTGAAGGCCGTAACTATGGCTACACCTTC
NA,TRBJ2-1,TRBV6-1,NA,11,CASSRNNEQFF,TGTGCCAGCAGTCGAAACAATGAGCAGTTCTTC
NA,TRBJ1-1,TRBV9,TRBD1,13,CASSATDRGPAFF,TGTGCCAGCAGCGCAACGGACAGGGGTCCGGCTTTCTTT
few,TRBJ1-2,TRBV4-1,NA,15,CASSQGGEVVYGYTF,TGCGCCAGCAGCCAGGGGGGGGAGGTGGTCTATGGCTACACCTTC
few,TRBJ1-2,TRBV21-1,NA,16,CASSKCRQGMDYGYTF,TGTGCCAGCAGCAAATGTAGGCAGGGGATGGACTATGGCTACACCTTC
NA,TRBJ2-7,TRBV18,NA,13,CASSPRPEGEQYF,TGTGCCAGCTCCCCCCGGCCGGAGGGCGAGCAGTACTTC
NA,TRBJ2-2,TRBV19,TRBD1,13,CASSPQGQGALFF,TGTGCCAGTAGTCCCCAGGGACAGGGAGCGCTGTTTTTT
NA,TRBJ2-7,TRBV29-1,TRBD2,13,CSVVKREGYEQYF,TGCAGCGTTGTTAAGCGGGAGGGGTACGAGCAGTACTTC
few,TRBJ1-5,TRBV2,TRBD1,13,CASRAQGGQPQHF,TGTGCCAGCAGGGCACAGGGGGGGCAGCCCCAGCATTTT
NA,TRBJ2-5,TRBV28,TRBD1,16,CASSSQWDRVTETQYF,TGTGCCAGCAGTTCTCAGTGGGACAGGGTTACAGAGACCCAGTACTTC
NA,TRBJ2-5,TRBV18,TRBD2,16,CASRSLAGDQGETQYF,TGTGCCAGCAGATCTCTAGCGGGGGATCAAGGAGAGACCCAGTACTTC